This TCR beta chain was captured in a study of shared clonotypes between healthy human individuals. At the level of the study: Three CD4 naive, three CD4 memory, two CD8 naive and one CD8 memory plate were used per donor.

The assay was immunoSEQ multiplex PCR, and TCRdb's table has in-frame clones only and misses some. The table includes about 2.1 million clones, roughly 95% detected once. CD45RO-negative CD8 cells positively selected for CCR7 made up the naive population, which excluded terminally differentiated effector memory CD45RA+ cells. Sequencing was performed on naive CD8+ T cells from PBMCs. This receptor was obtained from a man younger than 35 in good health. Some clones in this sample may be carry-over from other donors' samples.

The DNA of the CDR3 is TGCGCCAGCACCGGCCCCACTGAAGCTTTCTTT. It specifies CASTGPTEAFF. The V and J genes are TRBV5-1 and TRBJ1-1; no clear D gene. From germline, CDR1 is SGHRS and CDR2 YFSETQ. Trimming shortened V by 6 bases and J by 4 bases, and 7 bases separated the two germline ends. The length of the CDR3 is 11 residues.